These 22 T cell receptor beta chains came from one sample sequenced in a study of T-cell memory formation after mild COVID-19. Via MiXCR, TCRdb re-called the 5' RACE reads, giving one row per CDR3 protein. The sample records a few hundred thousand distinct CDR3 sequences, 20% to 30% being singletons. The sequencing sample was made of PBMCs or a T cell subset sorted from them (not recorded which). These receptors all come from an adult woman who had mild COVID-19 (a few samples of this study predate the infection). Cell type and time point are not known.

The chain combines TRBV7-2 with TRBJ1-2; D might be TRBD1 (6 bases). Germline V gene sequence: CDR1 SGHTA, CDR2 FQGNSA. With 0 bases removed from V and 4 bases from J, the gap between germline ends came to 12 bases. The CDR3 loop spans 15 amino acids. CDR3 sequence reads: CASSLASTGLYGYTF. CDR3 bases: TGTGCCAGCAGCTTAGCGTCGACAGGCCTCTATGGCTACACCTTC.

The chain joins TRBV3-1 to TRBJ2-5; 9 nucleotides align to TRBD1. CDR1 and CDR2 (germline): LGHDT, YNNKEL (reference sequence). Unmatched junction bases numbered 8, after V lost 5 bases and J lost 4 bases. The CDR3 loop spans 15 amino acids. This CDR3 reads CASSLYRGQGETQYF. The CDR3, as DNA: TGTGCCAGCAGCTTATACAGGGGGCAAGGAGAGACCCAGTACTTC.

Of note for this clonotype: One junction end disagrees with the germline gene, perhaps due to a read error. The chain uses TRBV27 and TRBJ2-3, with 10 bases aligning to TRBD2. CDR3 length: 17 amino acids. Germline V gene lookup returns CDR1 MNHEY and CDR2 SMNVEV (reference sequence). In DNA form, the CDR3 reads TGTGCCAGCAGTTTAGCCCGGACTAGCGGCTACACAGATACGAAGTATTTT. Encoded protein: CASSLARTSGYTDTKYF.

The chain couples TRBV30 to TRBJ1-6; D uncertain. V gave up 1 base and J gave up 10 bases, with 11 bases separating them. The CDR3 consists of 13 residues. Germline V gives CDR1 GTSNPN, CDR2 SVGIG (reference sequence). The DNA for the CDR3 is TGTGCCTGGAGTGATCAGGTTAACTCACCCCTCCACTTT. Translating it yields CAWSDQVNSPLHF.

The rearrangement links TRBV20-1 to TRBJ2-5; 7 bases are a match to TRBD2. This CDR3 is 14 amino acids long. After removal of 3 bases from V and 6 bases from J, the junction contained 10 bases not matched to a gene. Germline V gives CDR1 DFQATT, CDR2 SNEGSKA (reference sequence). The CDR3 region is CSASSVAGRKTQYF. Written as DNA, the CDR3 is TGCAGTGCTAGTTCCGTAGCGGGCAGAAAGACCCAGTACTTC.

Regarding this clonotype: A much larger clone lies one base from this, so it may be a read error. The V gene is TRBV2, the J gene TRBJ2-3, with no clear D. This CDR3 has 12 amino acids. Germline V gene sequence: CDR1 SNHLY, CDR2 FYNNEI. The V gene lost 6 bases and the J gene lost 0 bases, with 4 bases spanning the gap. The CDR3 bases are TGTGCCAGCAGAATTAGCACAGATACGCAGTATTTT. Its protein is CASRISTDTQYF.

The V and J genes are TRBV9 and TRBJ2-5; perhaps TRBD2 as D (5 bases). Germline CDR1 SGDLS, CDR2 YYNGEE. The CDR3 has 15 residues. V lost 0 bases, J lost 2 bases, and 11 bases lay in between. The CDR3 coding sequence is TGTGCCAGCAGCGTAGCAGCAGCGGTACAAGAGACCCAGTACTTC. Amino acid sequence: CASSVAAAVQETQYF.

This clonotype was counted only a few times. The rearrangement links TRBV7-2 to TRBJ1-2, with a tentative D call TRBD1 (5 bases). This CDR3 comprises 13 residues. Germline V gene sequence: CDR1 SGHTA, CDR2 FQGNSA. V was clipped by 1 base and J by 8 bases, with 11 bases between them. This chain's CDR3 is CASSLVRGTGYTF. CDR3 DNA: TGTGCCAGCAGCTTAGTGCGGGGGACCGGCTACACCTTC. The variable domain in full, completed from reference TRBV7-2 and TRBJ1-2, reads GAGVSQSPSNKVTEKGKDVELRCDPISGHTALYWYRQSLGQGLEFLIYFQGNSAPDKSGLPSDRFSAERTGGSVSTLTIQRTQQEDSAVYLCASSLVRGTGYTFGSGTRLTVV.

This clonotype has just a few counts. The chain couples TRBV5-1 to TRBJ2-3; D gene ambiguous. V was pared by 3 bases and J by 5 bases, with 13 bases between. This CDR3 has 14 residues. Germline V CDR1 and CDR2: SGHRS, YFSETQ. CDR3 residues: CASSSEDPQDTQYF. CDR3 nucleotide sequence: TGCGCCAGCAGCTCGGAAGACCCACAAGATACGCAGTATTTT.

This clonotype appeared a few times. This chain joins TRBV7-2 and TRBJ2-3; no reliable D call. The CDR3 runs 15 residues. The ends were cut back, 0 bases at V and 4 bases at J, with 11 bases in the middle. Germline loops: CDR1 SGHTA, CDR2 FQGNSA. The CDR3 sequence is CASSLAPSAADTQYF. The CDR3 bases are TGTGCCAGCAGCTTAGCGCCCAGCGCTGCAGATACGCAGTATTTT.

This clonotype was counted a few times. The rearrangement links TRBV7-9 to TRBJ2-1; 8 bases are a match to TRBD2. This CDR3 has 16 residues. Germline CDR1 and CDR2: SEHNR and FQNEAQ (reference sequence). Trimming at V came to 1 base and at J to 6 bases, leaving 8 bases not matched to a gene. This CDR3 reads CASSLEVSGSRNEQFF. The CDR3 nucleotides are TGTGCCAGCAGCTTAGAGGTCAGCGGGAGTCGCAATGAGCAGTTCTTC. Full variable domain (missing parts from reference TRBV7-9 and TRBJ2-1): DTGVSQNPRHKITKRGQNVTFRCDPISEHNRLYWYRQTLGQGPEFLTYFQNEAQLEKSRLLSDRFSAERPKGSFSTLEIQRTEQGDSAMYLCASSLEVSGSRNEQFFGPGTRLTVL.

This clonotype has only a few counts. The V gene is TRBV25-1, the J gene TRBJ2-1; D not resolved. Germline CDR1 is MGHDK and CDR2 is SYGVNS. Trimming took 5 bases from V and 0 from J, leaving 5 bases between them. The CDR3 is 13 amino acids. For the CDR3, the DNA is TGTGCCAGCAGTCATGGCTCCTACAATGAGCAGTTCTTC. This encodes CASSHGSYNEQFF.

The chain has TRBV25-1 and TRBJ1-1; D is perhaps TRBD1 (5 bases). CDR1 is MGHDK, CDR2 SYGVNS, per germline. This CDR3 comprises 13 residues. Trimming removed 3 bases from V and 10 bases from J, with 15 bases in between. CDR3 DNA: TGTGCCAGCAGTGACAGGGCGCTCGAAGGAGCTTTCTTT. Translated: CASSDRALEGAFF. Full variable domain (missing parts from reference TRBV25-1 and TRBJ1-1): EADIYQTPRYLVIGTGKKITLECSQTMGHDKMYWYQQDPGMELHLIHYSYGVNSTEKGDLSSESTVSRIRTEHFPLTLESARPSHTSQYLCASSDRALEGAFFGQGTRLTVV.

The sample holds a few counts of this clonotype. The chain is built from TRBV4-3 and TRBJ1-5, with D possibly matching TRBD1 (6 bases). CDR3 length: 15 residues. The ends were cut back, 0 bases at V and 7 bases at J, with 13 bases in the middle. Germline V gives CDR1 LGHNA, CDR2 YSLEER. CDR3 DNA sequence: TGCGCCAGCAGCCAAGATCCGGGGGCTCGGCAGCCCCAGCATTTT. This gives the protein CASSQDPGARQPQHF.

This chain links TRBV5-1 with TRBJ2-5, with 9 nucleotides matching TRBD2. Germline-derived CDR1 and CDR2 are SGHRS and YFSETQ. This CDR3 spans 14 amino acids. With 4 bases clipped from V and 4 bases from J, the junction kept 5 bases outside the gene matches. CDR3 in amino acids: CASSVGTSTETQYF. The CDR3, as DNA: TGCGCCAGCAGCGTCGGGACTAGCACAGAGACCCAGTACTTC.

The CDR3 loop is CASSVDTRRNEKLFF. The CDR3 coding sequence is TGTGCCAGCAGCGTAGACACCAGGAGGAATGAAAAACTGTTTTTT. This chain links TRBV9 with TRBJ1-4; D call uncertain. From germline, CDR1 is SGDLS and CDR2 YYNGEE. Trimming cost V 0 bases and J 5 bases, with 11 bases left between them. CDR3 length equals 15 residues. The full variable domain, completed using reference TRBV9 and TRBJ1-4, is DSGVTQTPKHLITATGQRVTLRCSPRSGDLSVYWYQQSLDQGLQFLIQYYNGEERAKGNILERFSAQQFPDLHSELNLSSLELGDSALYFCASSVDTRRNEKLFFGSGTQLSVL.

V and J are TRBV5-1 and TRBJ2-2; 7 nucleotides match TRBD2. This CDR3 comprises 13 residues. Trimming took 4 bases from V and 6 from J; bases not matched to a gene: 3. Germline lookup yields CDR1 SGHRS and CDR2 YFSETQ. The CDR3 region is CASSPAGAGELFF. The CDR3 bases are TGCGCCAGCAGCCCCGCGGGAGCCGGGGAGCTGTTTTTT. The complete variable domain, with remaining parts taken from reference TRBV5-1 and TRBJ2-2, reads KAGVTQTPRYLIKTRGQQVTLSCSPISGHRSVSWYQQTPGQGLQFLFEYFSETQRNKGNFPGRFSGRQFSNSRSEMNVSTLELGDSALYLCASSPAGAGELFFGEGSRLTVL.

The table lists this clonotype with a count of one. The chain carries TRBV2 and TRBJ2-3; TRBD2 matches at 14 bases. V lost 11 bases and J lost 6; bases outside the gene matches: 16. The CDR3 is 17 amino acids. In germline, CDR1 is SNHLY, CDR2 FYNNEI. The CDR3 nucleotides are TGTGCCCCCGGGGGACTAGCGGGGGCCCGCGTATCCGATACGCAGTATTTT. The encoded protein is CAPGGLAGARVSDTQYF.

This clonotype was seen a handful of times. This chain joins TRBV24-1 and TRBJ1-2; TRBD1 matches 7 bases. Germline-derived CDR1 and CDR2 are KGHDR and SFDVKD. This CDR3 region has 15 residues. V shed 4 bases and J 5 bases; nucleotides not matched to a gene: 9. The CDR3 here is CATSDPHGTEYGYTF. CDR3 DNA: TGTGCCACCAGTGACCCCCATGGGACAGAATATGGCTACACCTTC.

This clonotype was observed a handful of times. The chain carries TRBV12-3 or TRBV12-4 and TRBJ2-2; 8 nucleotides agree with TRBD1. This CDR3 spans 15 amino acids. With 3 bases clipped from V and 5 bases from J, the junction kept 5 bases outside the gene matches. The CDR3 DNA reads TGTGCCAGCAGTTTTCAGGGGGCTAGAACCGGGGAGCTGTTTTTT. It encodes CASSFQGARTGELFF.

The CDR3 here is CSVPATGLPNRGELFF. CDR3 nucleotides: TGCAGCGTTCCCGCGACAGGGCTTCCCAACAGGGGGGAGCTGTTTTTT. J is TRBJ2-2 and V is TRBV29-1; 7 bases agree with TRBD1. Trimming removed 5 bases from V and 8 bases from J; junction bases left unmatched: 17. This CDR3 contains 16 residues. Germline V lookup: CDR1 SQVTM, CDR2 ANQGSEA.

This chain uses TRBV5-6 with TRBJ1-1; D call uncertain. V was shortened by 1 base and J by 7 bases, with 5 bases between the two germline ends. Germline CDR1 SGHDT, CDR2 YYEEEE. CDR3 length equals 11 residues. The CDR3 region is CASSLYYEAFF. CDR3 nucleotide sequence: TGTGCCAGCAGCTTGTACTATGAAGCTTTCTTT.